The 13 T cell receptor beta chains presented below share a single source sample, sequenced in a study of blood T cells in healthy people across ages. The use of a sample-barcoded 5' primer and a J-beta primer mix characterized a second PCR of roughly 7 to 12 cycles. In TCRdb, the 5' RACE reads were re-called with MiXCR into one record per CDR3 protein. The table includes about 640,000 distinct CDR3 sequences, approximately 30% detected once. Material: blood. The source of these receptors is a woman older than 75 in good health.

This clonotype has at least ten counts. Compared with germline, one end of the junction differs, possibly owing to a read error. The rearrangement links TRBV4-1 to TRBJ2-3; D ambiguous. Germline V gene data show CDR1 as MGHRA and CDR2 as YSYEKL. The CDR3 covers 12 residues. The CDR3 DNA follows: TGTGCCAGCAGTCAAAGGCGGGATACGCAGTATTTT. The encoded protein is CASSQRRDTQYF.

This clonotype was counted many times. The chain joins TRBV27 to TRBJ2-7, with no clear D. Trimming removed 4 bases from V and 5 bases from J, with 15 bases in between. The CDR3 extends over 14 amino acids. The germline V gene encodes CDR1 MNHEY and CDR2 SMNVEV (reference sequence). CDR3: CASSSSWGRDEQYF. The CDR3 nucleotides read TGTGCCAGCAGTTCTAGTTGGGGAAGGGACGAGCAGTACTTC.

The chain uses TRBV7-2 and TRBJ1-4, with TRBD1 identical over 9 bases. The V gene end was trimmed by 4 bases and the J gene end by 8 bases; junction bases not matched to a gene: 11. Germline V gives CDR1 SGHTA, CDR2 FQGNSA. The CDR3 runs 16 residues. CDR3 bases: TGTGCCAGCAGCTCCCAAGGGACAGGGAGGCGCGAAAAACTGTTTTTT. This gives the protein CASSSQGTGRREKLFF.

In regard to this clonotype: Its ends do not fully match the called genes, so a read error is possible. The DNA for the CDR3 is TGTACCAGCAGCCAAGGGAGGCTCCTCGGCTACACCTTC. Translation: CTSSQGRLLGYTF. This chain uses TRBV14 with TRBJ1-2, with unresolved D. CDR3 size: 13 residues. CDR1 is SGHDN, CDR2 FVKESK, per germline.

This clonotype was observed a handful of times. A much larger clone differs from this one at a single base, so this may be a read error. The V and J genes are TRBV20-1 and TRBJ2-1; TRBD2 matches at 7 bases. Germline CDR1 DFQATT, CDR2 SNEGSKA (reference sequence). Trimming took 3 bases from V and 13 from J; bases not matched to a gene: 9. This CDR3 contains 12 residues. The CDR3 here is CSASGGRETQFF. The CDR3 bases are TGCAGTGCTAGCGGAGGGAGGGAGACCCAGTTCTTC.

This clonotype has at least ten counts. This chain links TRBV12-5 with TRBJ2-5; 10 nucleotides line up with TRBD2. The CDR3 is 13 residues long. The J segment lost 8 bases and the V segment lost 6 bases, leaving 6 bases of the junction unmatched. CDR1 and CDR2 from the germline V gene are LGHNT and FRNRAP. The CDR3 loop reads CASGLAGGFTQYF. In nucleotides, the CDR3 is TGTGCTAGTGGCTTAGCGGGGGGATTTACCCAGTACTTC.

This clonotype was detected only a few times. CDR3 DNA sequence: TGTGCCATCAGTGGGACAGCCCGAAACACCATATATTTT. Translation gives CAISGTARNTIYF. The chain uses TRBV10-3 and TRBJ1-3; D is perhaps TRBD1 (6 bases). Germline V gene data show CDR1 as ENHRY and CDR2 as SYGVKD. V was clipped by 4 bases and J by 5 bases, with 9 bases between them. The CDR3 is made up of 13 amino acids.

The CDR3 protein is CASSGGQGLGETQYF. The CDR3 DNA sequence: TGTGCCAGCAGTGGGGGACAGGGGCTGGGGGAGACCCAGTACTTC. The chain recombines TRBV6-1 with TRBJ2-5; TRBD1 agrees at 10 bases. Germline CDR1 is MNHNS and CDR2 is SASEGT. The CDR3 is 15 residues long. V dropped 4 bases and J dropped 5; count of bases not matched to a gene: 7.

This clonotype showed up many times. CDR3 sequence (DNA): TGTGCCAGCAGCGTTAGCGGGGGGGTCTCCTACAATGAGCAGTTCTTC. It codes for CASSVSGGVSYNEQFF. This chain uses TRBV11-2 with TRBJ2-1, with TRBD2 matching over 11 bases. The CDR3 runs 16 residues. Germline lookup yields CDR1 SGHAT and CDR2 FQNNGV. V shed 5 bases, J shed 0 bases, and the junction held 3 bases outside the gene matches.

As to this clonotype: A clone one base away is much larger, so this may be a read error. The chain employs TRBV6-2 or TRBV6-3 and TRBJ1-1, with 9 bases aligning to TRBD1. Germline lookup yields CDR1 MNHEY and CDR2 SVGEGT. The CDR3 runs 15 residues. V lost 6 bases to trimming and J lost 4 bases; unmatched junction nucleotides: 9. The CDR3 spells CASSRDRVASTEAFF. CDR3 bases: TGTGCCAGCAGCCGGGACAGGGTCGCGAGCACTGAAGCTTTCTTT.

This clonotype was found many times. This sequence joins TRBV7-6 and TRBJ2-1, with 8 nucleotides matching TRBD2. The CDR3 sequence is 14 residues long. Unmatched junction bases numbered 8, after V lost 4 bases and J lost 9 bases. Germline loops: CDR1 SGHVS, CDR2 FNYEAQ. CDR3 protein: CASSWSGGLSEQFF. CDR3 nucleotide sequence: TGTGCCAGCAGCTGGTCGGGGGGGCTTTCTGAGCAGTTCTTC. The full variable domain, rest sourced from reference TRBV7-6 and TRBJ2-1, is GAGVSQSPRYKVTKRGQDVALRCDPISGHVSLYWYRQALGQGPEFLTYFNYEAQQDKSGLPNDRFSAERPEGSISTLTIQRTEQRDSAMYRCASSWSGGLSEQFFGPGTRLTVL.

On this clonotype: One end of the junction is discordant with germline, which a read error may explain. The V gene is TRBV6-5, the J gene TRBJ1-1, with a weak D call TRBD1 (5 bases). From germline, CDR1 is MNHEY and CDR2 SVGAGI. This CDR3 has 12 amino acids. The CDR3 loop reads CASSYGGTGAFF. The CDR3 region has the DNA TGTGCCAGCAGTTACGGAGGGACTGGAGCTTTCTTT.

This chain joins TRBV9 and TRBJ2-3; 8 positions agree with TRBD2. Per the germline V gene, CDR1 is SGDLS and CDR2 is YYNGEE. The CDR3 covers 15 residues. Trimming took 6 bases from V and 1 from J; bases not matched to a gene: 7. The CDR3 bases are TGTGCCAGCACCCTGGGAGCGGGGGGCACAGATACGCAGTATTTT. This gives the protein CASTLGAGGTDTQYF.